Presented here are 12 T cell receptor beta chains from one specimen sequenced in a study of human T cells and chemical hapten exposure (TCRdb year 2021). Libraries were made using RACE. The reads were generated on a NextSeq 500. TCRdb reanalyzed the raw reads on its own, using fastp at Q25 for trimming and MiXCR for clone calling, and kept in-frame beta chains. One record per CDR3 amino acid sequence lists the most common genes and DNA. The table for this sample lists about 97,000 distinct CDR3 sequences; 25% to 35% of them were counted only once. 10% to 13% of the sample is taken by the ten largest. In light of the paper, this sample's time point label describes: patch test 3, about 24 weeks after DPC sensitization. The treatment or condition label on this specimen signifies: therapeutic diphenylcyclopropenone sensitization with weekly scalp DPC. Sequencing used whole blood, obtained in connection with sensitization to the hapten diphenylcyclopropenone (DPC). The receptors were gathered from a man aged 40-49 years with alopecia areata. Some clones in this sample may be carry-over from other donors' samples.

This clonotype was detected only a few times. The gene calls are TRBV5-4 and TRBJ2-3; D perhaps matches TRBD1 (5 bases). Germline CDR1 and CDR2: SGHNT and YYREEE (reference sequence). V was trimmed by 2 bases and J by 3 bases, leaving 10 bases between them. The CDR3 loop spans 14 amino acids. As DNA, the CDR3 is TGTGCCAGCAGCTTTGCGCAGGGAACAGATACGCAGTATTTT. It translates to CASSFAQGTDTQYF.

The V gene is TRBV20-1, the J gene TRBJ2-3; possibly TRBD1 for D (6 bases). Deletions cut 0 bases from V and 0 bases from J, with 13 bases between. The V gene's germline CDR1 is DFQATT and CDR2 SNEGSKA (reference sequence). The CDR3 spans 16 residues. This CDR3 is CSARDLWGLSTDTQYF. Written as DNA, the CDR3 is TGCAGTGCTAGAGATTTGTGGGGGCTCAGCACAGATACGCAGTATTTT.

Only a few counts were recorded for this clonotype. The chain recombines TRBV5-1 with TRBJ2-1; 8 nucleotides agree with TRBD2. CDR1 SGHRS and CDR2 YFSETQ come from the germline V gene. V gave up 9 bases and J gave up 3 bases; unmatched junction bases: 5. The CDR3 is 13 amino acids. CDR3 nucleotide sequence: TGCGCCACCCGGACTAGCAGCTACAATGAGCAGTTCTTC. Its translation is CATRTSSYNEQFF.

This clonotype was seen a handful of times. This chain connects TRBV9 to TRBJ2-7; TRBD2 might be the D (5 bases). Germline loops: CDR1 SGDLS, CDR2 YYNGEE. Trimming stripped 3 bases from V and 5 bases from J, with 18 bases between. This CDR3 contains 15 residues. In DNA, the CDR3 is TGTGCCAGCAGCGGAGGGTTGACTCGTTACGACGAGCAGTACTTC. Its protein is CASSGGLTRYDEQYF.

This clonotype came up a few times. CDR3 protein: CAISDLDVGTQYF. CDR3 sequence (DNA): TGTGCCATCAGTGATTTGGACGTTGGGACCCAGTACTTC. The V call is TRBV10-3, the J call TRBJ2-5; D is undetermined. Trimming stripped 3 bases from V and 7 bases from J, with 12 bases between. The CDR3 extends over 13 amino acids. CDR1 is ENHRY, CDR2 SYGVKD, per germline.

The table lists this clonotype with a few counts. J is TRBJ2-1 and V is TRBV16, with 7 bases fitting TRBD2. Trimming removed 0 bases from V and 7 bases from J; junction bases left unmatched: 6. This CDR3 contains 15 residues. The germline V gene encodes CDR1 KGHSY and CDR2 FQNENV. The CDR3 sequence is CASSQSSERENEQFF. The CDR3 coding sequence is TGTGCCAGCAGCCAATCGAGCGAGCGGGAAAATGAGCAGTTCTTC.

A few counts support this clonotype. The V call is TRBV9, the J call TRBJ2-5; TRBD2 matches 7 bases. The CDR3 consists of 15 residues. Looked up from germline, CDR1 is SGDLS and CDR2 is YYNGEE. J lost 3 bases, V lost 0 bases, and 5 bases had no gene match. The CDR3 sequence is CASSVEGLAEETQYF. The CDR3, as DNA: TGTGCCAGCAGCGTAGAAGGTCTAGCGGAAGAGACCCAGTACTTC.

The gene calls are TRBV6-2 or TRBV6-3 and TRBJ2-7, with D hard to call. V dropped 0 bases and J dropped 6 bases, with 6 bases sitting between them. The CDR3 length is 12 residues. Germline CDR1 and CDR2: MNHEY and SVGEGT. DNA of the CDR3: TGTGCCAGCAGTTACTCGGTCGGCGAGCAGTACTTC. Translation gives CASSYSVGEQYF.

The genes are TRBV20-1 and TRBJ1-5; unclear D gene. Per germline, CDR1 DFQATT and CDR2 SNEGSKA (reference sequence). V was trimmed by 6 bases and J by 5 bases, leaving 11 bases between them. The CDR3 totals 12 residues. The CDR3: CSARRNYQPQHF. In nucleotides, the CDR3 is TGCAGTGCCAGGAGGAATTATCAGCCCCAGCATTTT.

The CDR3 region is CASSFLAGASTDTQYF. The CDR3 DNA reads as TGTGCCAGCAGCTTCCTAGCGGGAGCCTCCACAGATACGCAGTATTTT. V is TRBV5-6 and J is TRBJ2-3, with TRBD2 identical over 10 bases. V lost 2 bases, J lost 2 bases, and 5 bases stayed unmatched. This CDR3 has 16 amino acids. Germline V gene sequence: CDR1 SGHDT, CDR2 YYEEEE.

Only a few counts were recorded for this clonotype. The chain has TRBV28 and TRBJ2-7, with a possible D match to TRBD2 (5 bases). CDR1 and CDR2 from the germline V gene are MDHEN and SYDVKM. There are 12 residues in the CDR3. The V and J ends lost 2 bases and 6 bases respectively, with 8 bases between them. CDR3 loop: CASSLRSGEQYF. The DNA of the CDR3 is TGTGCCAGCAGTTTAAGAAGCGGCGAGCAGTACTTC.

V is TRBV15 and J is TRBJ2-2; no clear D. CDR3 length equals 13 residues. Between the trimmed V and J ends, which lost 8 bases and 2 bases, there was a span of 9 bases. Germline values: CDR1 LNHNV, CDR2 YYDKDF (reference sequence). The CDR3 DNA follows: TGTGCCACCGGCCGAGATAACACCGGGGAGCTGTTTTTT. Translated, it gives CATGRDNTGELFF.